The present T cell receptor (beta chain) was sequenced within a study of identical twins. Regarding the study as a whole: Insertions were fewer in abundant cord blood beta clonotypes, whereas memory repertoires showed none of this pattern. Invariant cells of the MAIT and iNKT types might have partly distorted the zero-insertion analyses. Modelling approaches yielded underestimates of out-of-frame TCR alpha sharing between monozygotic twins.

Template switching added a universal primer site, and cDNA bore unique molecular identifiers. MiXCR, run by TCRdb on the 5' RACE reads, gives a single entry per CDR3 protein. This sample has 550,000 to 800,000 distinct CDR3 sequences; 7% to 7.5% occur once, and the top ten carry roughly 1.6%. V was pared by 8 bases and J by 1 base, with 12 bases of the junction left unmatched. This CDR3 region has 16 residues. About this clonotype: The antigen is not known.

The sample was also linked to a second study, of yellow fever vaccine responses in identical twins.

The genes are TRBV12-3 or TRBV12-4 and TRBJ2-7, with TRBD2 matching over 9 bases. This sequence originates from a woman under 30 in good health. Material for sequencing was PBMCs. The CDR3 DNA reads TGTGCCAGCTGTCGGGCGGGAGGGTTGTCGTCCTACGAGCAGTACTTC. Protein: CASCRAGGLSSYEQYF.